One sample yielded the 2 T cell receptor beta chains listed below, sequenced in a study of blood T cell repertoires in COVID-19. Profiled with immunoSEQ multiplex PCR; TCRdb holds only in-frame clones, not every one. This sample has over 250,000 clones, with about four fifths found just once. Sequencing was done on a sample of peripheral blood. These TCRs come from a human donor with COVID-19, enrolled during active disease. The donor label of this sample is uncertain.

V gene TRBV28 combines with J gene TRBJ1-2; possibly TRBD1 for D (6 bases). The CDR3 is made up of 14 amino acids. Germline V gives CDR1 MDHEN, CDR2 SYDVKM. The V and J ends lost 3 bases and 4 bases respectively, with 12 bases between them. CDR3 sequence reads: CASSLGARIYGYTF. CDR3 in DNA: TGTGCCAGCAGTTTGGGGGCGAGGATCTATGGCTACACCTTC.

This sequence joins TRBV27 and TRBJ1-5; D is unresolved. This CDR3 is built from 13 residues. The V gene lost 5 bases and the J gene lost 5 bases, with 10 bases spanning the gap. CDR1 and CDR2 (germline): MNHEY, SMNVEV (reference sequence). The CDR3 DNA reads TGTGCCAGCAGTGAGGACTCTGATCAGCCCCAGCATTTT. As protein: CASSEDSDQPQHF.